The table lists the clone carrying this TCR beta chain with many counts. Its matching antigen is unknown. This sample is drawn from a study of CD8 T cells in ankylosing spondylitis. Overall study findings and caveats: Disease-linked clones, CD8+, were relatively rare in peripheral blood. Previous work reported some of these motif variants in the synovial fluid and blood of reactive arthritis.

Germline CDR1 and CDR2: MNHEY and SVGAGI. Trimming shortened V by 7 bases and J by 1 base, and 9 bases separated the two germline ends. The CDR3 loop spans 13 amino acids. Preparation of TCR beta libraries was done by quantitative 5'-RACE with molecular barcodes. TCRdb passed the 5' RACE reads through MiXCR, listing each CDR3 protein once. Among more than 250,000 distinct CDR3 sequences listed, roughly 10% were seen once. The specimen sequenced was blood, either unsorted or a sorted T cell fraction (not recorded which). The sequence derives from a female donor with ankylosing spondylitis or in good health (not recorded which). The genes are TRBV6-5 and TRBJ2-3, with D unclear. The CDR3 reads CASIMSGTDTQYF. The CDR3, as DNA: TGTGCCAGCATTATGTCTGGCACAGATACGCAGTATTTT.